This is a list of T cell receptor beta chains from one sample in a study of blood T cell repertoires in COVID-19. TCRdb's table, derived via immunoSEQ multiplex PCR, lists solely in-frame clones and lacks some. Counted here are 210,000 or so clones, 70% to 90% occurring once; the ten biggest clones make up more than 9%. Sequenced material: peripheral blood. The receptors derive from a woman older than 75 with acute or convalescent COVID-19. CDR3s include the opening cysteine and the closing phenylalanine or tryptophan. D genes are given only for firm matches. Size is omitted from some rows. Given values are once, few, many or a class for expanded clones.

cdr3_nt cdr3_aa clone_size j_call v_call d_call
TGTGCCAGTGCCTTACTTCCAACGGATTCACCCCTCCACTTT CASALLPTDSPLHF - TRBJ1-6 TRBV19 -
TGTGCCAGCACCACCGGGACAGGGATCCGGGAGCTGTTTTTT CASTTGTGIRELFF - TRBJ2-2 TRBV28 TRBD1
TGTGCCAGTAGTATCTCCGGGACAGGGAGTTATGGCTACACCTTC CASSISGTGSYGYTF once TRBJ1-2 TRBV19 TRBD1
TGTGCCAGCAGCTTGGGCAGGGAGGATGGCTACACCTTC CASSLGREDGYTF - TRBJ1-2 TRBV7-9 -
TGTGCCAGCAGTCTCGGGACAATCATGAACACTGAAGCTTTCTTT CASSLGTIMNTEAFF - TRBJ1-1 TRBV6-6 -
TGTGCCAGCAGCCAACTGATGAACACCGGGGAGCTGTTTTTT CASSQLMNTGELFF - TRBJ2-2 TRBV6-5 -
TGTGCCAGTAAAATACAGGGCCAGGATGGCTACACCTTC CASKIQGQDGYTF - TRBJ1-2 TRBV19 -
TGTGCCAGCACCCCCTCACGGGAGACCCAGTACTTC CASTPSRETQYF - TRBJ2-5 TRBV7-9 -
TGTGCCAGCAGCCAAGTCGAAGACAATGGCTACACCTTC CASSQVEDNGYTF few TRBJ1-2 TRBV3-1/TRBV3-2 -
TGTGCCTGGAGTGCGAGTGCCAACACTGAAGCTTTCTTT CAWSASANTEAFF - TRBJ1-1 TRBV30 -
TGTGCCAGCAGCAAAGCGGGGGACAAGGGGTCCGAAATCCAGCCCCAGCATTTT CASSKAGDKGSEIQPQHF once TRBJ1-5 TRBV21-1 -
TGTGCCAGCAGTGAAGCACGGGCGAACACCGGGGAGCTGTTTTTT CASSEARANTGELFF - TRBJ2-2 TRBV6-1 -
TGTGCCTGGATCTTAGGAGGGGCGTGGACTGAAGCTTTCTTT CAWILGGAWTEAFF - TRBJ1-1 TRBV30 -
TGTGCCAGTACCGAACAGGGGGCGGGTGTTGAAGCTTTCTTT CASTEQGAGVEAFF - TRBJ1-1 TRBV19 TRBD1
TGTGCCAGCAGCTTGGCCCGCGATTCCTACAATGAGCAGTTCTTC CASSLARDSYNEQFF - TRBJ2-1 TRBV5-5 -
TGTGCCATCAGTGAGTCGAGTATAAGCCCCTACGAGCAGTACTTC CAISESSISPYEQYF few TRBJ2-7 TRBV10-3 -
TGTGCCAGCAGTTTACAGGGCCATGAGCAGTTCTTC CASSLQGHEQFF - TRBJ2-1 TRBV12-3/TRBV12-4 -
TGTGCCAGCAGTGGGGAGAATCAGCCCCAGCATTTT CASSGENQPQHF - TRBJ1-5 TRBV21-1 -
TGCAGCGTAGCTAGCGGTAGCACAGATACGCAGTATTTT CSVASGSTDTQYF - TRBJ2-3 TRBV29-1 TRBD2
TGCGCCAGCAGCTTGGAGGCAGGGATGGGAGATACGCAGTATTTT CASSLEAGMGDTQYF - TRBJ2-3 TRBV5-1 -
TGTGCCACCAGCAGGCAGGATTCCCAGAAAGCTTTCTTT CATSRQDSQKAFF - TRBJ1-1 TRBV15 -
TGTGCCAGCGAAGACAGGGGAAGAGGTAATGAAAAACTGTTTTTT CASEDRGRGNEKLFF - TRBJ1-4 TRBV19 TRBD1
TGCAGTGCTAGGTCCGGGGATACGCAGTATTTT CSARSGDTQYF - TRBJ2-3 TRBV20-1 -
TGTGCCAGCAACCTGAACCTGGGACTAGCGGGAGGGCCAGGACAAGAGACCCAGTACTTC CASNLNLGLAGGPGQETQYF - TRBJ2-5 TRBV2 TRBD2
TGTGCCAGCAGCACCGAACTCCCGGGGGGAGATACGCAGTATTTT CASSTELPGGDTQYF - TRBJ2-3 TRBV7-8 TRBD2
TGTGCCATCAGTTCCGATGGGACTAGCGGGGGGCAGGAGTCCTACAATGAGCAGTTCTTC CAISSDGTSGGQESYNEQFF - TRBJ2-1 TRBV10-3 TRBD2
TGTGCCAGTAGTATACCCGGGACTAACTACGAGCAGTACTTC CASSIPGTNYEQYF - TRBJ2-7 TRBV19 TRBD2
TGTGCCAGCAGCTTAGCACTAGCGGGGAACGAGCAGTACTTC CASSLALAGNEQYF - TRBJ2-7 TRBV7-2 TRBD2
TGTGCCAGCAGCCAAGATATAGTGAACACTGAAGCTTTCTTT CASSQDIVNTEAFF - TRBJ1-1 TRBV3-1/TRBV3-2 -
TGCGCCAGCAGCCAAGACGGGGGGGGCCCAGATACGCAGTATTTT CASSQDGGGPDTQYF - TRBJ2-3 TRBV4-3 TRBD2
TGTGCCAGCAGCTCCTTAGCGGGGGCCAGGGAGACCCAGTACTTC CASSSLAGARETQYF - TRBJ2-5 TRBV11-3 TRBD2
TGTGCCAGCAGCCAAGAGGAGGCGAACACTGAAGCTTTCTTT CASSQEEANTEAFF - TRBJ1-1 TRBV3-1/TRBV3-2 -
TGTGCCACCAGCAGAGACAGGGGAAAGGATCAGCCCCAGCATTTT CATSRDRGKDQPQHF - TRBJ1-5 TRBV15 -
TGCAGCGTATACCGGGGGTCCGTCGATACGCAGTATTTT CSVYRGSVDTQYF - TRBJ2-3 TRBV29-1 -
TGCAGCGTTGCCGGGACTAGCGTTAGCAATGAGCAGTTCTTC CSVAGTSVSNEQFF few TRBJ2-1 TRBV29-1 TRBD2
TGTGCCAGCAGCTCGAGGACTACGGCCTACGAGCAGTACTTC CASSSRTTAYEQYF - TRBJ2-7 TRBV27 -
TGTGCCAGCAGCTTCTCTAGCACAGATACGCAGTATTTT CASSFSSTDTQYF - TRBJ2-3 TRBV5-8 -
TGTGCCAGCAGTCCCCGCCAGTATGGCTACACCTTC CASSPRQYGYTF - TRBJ1-2 TRBV28 -
TGTGCCAGCAGTTTAAGGGGCCCGGGGGGTCGGGCGGAGCAGTTCTTC CASSLRGPGGRAEQFF - TRBJ2-1 TRBV27 TRBD2
TGCAGCGTTGAAGAGACAGATCGAAACATTCAGTACTTC CSVEETDRNIQYF once TRBJ2-4 TRBV29-1 -
TGTGCCAGCAGCTACTCTTTCTCTGGAAACACCATATATTTT CASSYSFSGNTIYF - TRBJ1-3 TRBV7-9 -
TGCGCCAGCAGCCAAGATGGGACAGGGAATGAAAAACTGTTTTTT CASSQDGTGNEKLFF - TRBJ1-4 TRBV4-3 TRBD1
TGTGCCAGCAGCTTGCAGGCGGGGAACACTGAAGCTTTCTTT CASSLQAGNTEAFF many TRBJ1-1 TRBV7-9 -
TGTGCCAGCCGCTCTAGCGTCGATACGCAGTATTTT CASRSSVDTQYF - TRBJ2-3 TRBV11-3 -
TGTGCCACCAGTGATTCAGCCGGGGGCTACAATGAGCAGTTCTTC CATSDSAGGYNEQFF - TRBJ2-1 TRBV24-1 -
TGTGCCAGCAGCTTAAGGGCGGGCGAGCAGTTCTTC CASSLRAGEQFF - TRBJ2-1 TRBV7-3 -
TGTGCCAGCAGTTTATCGCAGGGGCGGTATCAGCCCCAGCATTTT CASSLSQGRYQPQHF - TRBJ1-5 TRBV28 -
TGTGCCAGCAGCCGAACTAGCGGGAGCTCCTACGAGCAGTACTTC CASSRTSGSSYEQYF - TRBJ2-7 TRBV3-1/TRBV3-2 TRBD2
TGTGCCAGCAGCTTGCTGGGAGTAAGCACAGATACGCAGTATTTT CASSLLGVSTDTQYF few TRBJ2-3 TRBV7-2 -
TGTGCCAGCAGCCCCCCCGTTACCGGGGAGCTGTTTTTT CASSPPVTGELFF - TRBJ2-2 TRBV7-9 -
TGCGCCAGCAGCTTGGCGGGGGAGCCCGCCGTCGGGGGTGGCCAGTACTTC CASSLAGEPAVGGGQYF - TRBJ2-5 TRBV5-1 -
TGCGCCAGCAGCCCACAGGGTAGGACTGAAGCTTTCTTT CASSPQGRTEAFF - TRBJ1-1 TRBV5-1 -
TGTGCCAGCAGCTTAGCTAGGAATAATCTAAACACTGAAGCTTTCTTT CASSLARNNLNTEAFF - TRBJ1-1 TRBV11-3 -
TGCGCCAGCAGCTCCGGGAGAGAAACAGATACGCAGTATTTT CASSSGRETDTQYF - TRBJ2-3 TRBV5-1 -
TGTGCCAGCAGGGCCCAATCCCTTGGAAACACCATATATTTT CASRAQSLGNTIYF once TRBJ1-3 TRBV6-5 -